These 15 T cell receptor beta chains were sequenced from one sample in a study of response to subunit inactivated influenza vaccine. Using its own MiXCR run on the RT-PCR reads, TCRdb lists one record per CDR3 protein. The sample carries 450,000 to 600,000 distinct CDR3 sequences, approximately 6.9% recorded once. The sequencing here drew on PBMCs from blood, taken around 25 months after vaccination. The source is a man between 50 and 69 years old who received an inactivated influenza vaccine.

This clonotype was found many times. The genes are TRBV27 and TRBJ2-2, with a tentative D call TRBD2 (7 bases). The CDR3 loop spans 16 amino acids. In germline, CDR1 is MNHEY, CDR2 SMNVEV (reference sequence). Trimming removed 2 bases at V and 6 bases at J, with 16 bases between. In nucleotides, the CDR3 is TGTGCCAGCAGTTTAATCATCGGAGGGGGGGCCGGGGAGCTGTTTTTT. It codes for CASSLIIGGGAGELFF.

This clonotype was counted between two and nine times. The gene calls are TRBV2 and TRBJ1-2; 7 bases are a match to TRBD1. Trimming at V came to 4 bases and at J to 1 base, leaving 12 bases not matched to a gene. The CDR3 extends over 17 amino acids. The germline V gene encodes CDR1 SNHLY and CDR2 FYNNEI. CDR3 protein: CASSGAGQWADNYGYTF. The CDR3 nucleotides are TGTGCCAGCAGTGGGGCGGGACAGTGGGCCGATAACTATGGCTACACCTTC.

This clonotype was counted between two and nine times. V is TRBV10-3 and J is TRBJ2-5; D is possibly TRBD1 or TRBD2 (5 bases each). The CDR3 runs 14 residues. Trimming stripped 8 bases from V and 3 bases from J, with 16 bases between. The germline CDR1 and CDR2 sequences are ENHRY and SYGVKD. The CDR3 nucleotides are TGTGCCATCGGCAAGCCCGGGACCAAAGAGACCCAGTACTTC. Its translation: CAIGKPGTKETQYF.

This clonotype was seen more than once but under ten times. CDR3: CASSQGITDGSGNTIYF. Here the CDR3 DNA reads TGTGCCAGCAGCCAAGGCATCACCGACGGCTCTGGAAACACCATATATTTT. The J gene is TRBJ1-3, the V gene TRBV3-1; unclear D gene. Trimming cost V 1 base and J 0 bases, with 13 bases left between them. From germline, CDR1 is LGHDT and CDR2 YNNKEL (reference sequence). CDR3 size: 17 residues.

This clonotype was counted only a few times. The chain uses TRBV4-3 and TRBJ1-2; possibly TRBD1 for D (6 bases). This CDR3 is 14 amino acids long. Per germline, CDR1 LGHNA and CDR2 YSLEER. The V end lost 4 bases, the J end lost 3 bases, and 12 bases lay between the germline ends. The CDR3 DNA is TGCGCCAGCAGCCGTAGGGGGACGGACTATGGCTACACCTTC. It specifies CASSRRGTDYGYTF.

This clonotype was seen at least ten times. The DNA for the CDR3 is TGCGCCAGCAGCTTATCGGCTCGCCTTGAAGAAAAACTGTTTTTT. It specifies CASSLSARLEEKLFF. The genes are TRBV5-1 and TRBJ1-4; D gene unclear. V lost 2 bases and J 8 bases, leaving 16 bases between the germline ends. Germline values: CDR1 SGHRS, CDR2 YFSETQ. There are 15 residues in the CDR3.

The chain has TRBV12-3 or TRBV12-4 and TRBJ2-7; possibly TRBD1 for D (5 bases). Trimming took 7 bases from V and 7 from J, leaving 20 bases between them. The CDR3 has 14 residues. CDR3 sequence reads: CASNLGIGQTEQYF. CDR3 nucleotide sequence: TGTGCCAGCAACTTAGGGATAGGACAAACAGAGCAGTACTTC.

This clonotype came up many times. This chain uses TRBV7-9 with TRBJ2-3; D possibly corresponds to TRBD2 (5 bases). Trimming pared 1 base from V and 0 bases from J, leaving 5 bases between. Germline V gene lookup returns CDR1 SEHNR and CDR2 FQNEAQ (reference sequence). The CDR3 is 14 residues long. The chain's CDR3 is CASSLGLSTDTQYF. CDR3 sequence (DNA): TGTGCCAGCAGCTTAGGACTAAGCACAGATACGCAGTATTTT.

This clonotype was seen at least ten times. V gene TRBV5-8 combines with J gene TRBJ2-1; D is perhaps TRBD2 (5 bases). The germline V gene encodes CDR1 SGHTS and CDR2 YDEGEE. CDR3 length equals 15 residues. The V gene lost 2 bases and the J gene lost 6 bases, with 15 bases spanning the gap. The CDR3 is CASSFRGLLGNEQFF. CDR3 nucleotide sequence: TGTGCCAGCAGCTTTCGGGGTCTGTTGGGCAATGAGCAGTTCTTC.

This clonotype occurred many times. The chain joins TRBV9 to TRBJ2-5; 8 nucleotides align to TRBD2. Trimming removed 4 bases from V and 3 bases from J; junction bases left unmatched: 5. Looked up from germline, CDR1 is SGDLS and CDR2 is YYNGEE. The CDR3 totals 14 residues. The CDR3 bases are TGTGCCAGCAGCCCGACTAGCGAGAAAGAGACCCAGTACTTC. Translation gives CASSPTSEKETQYF.

CDR3 sequence reads: CATSDPKTSEETQYF. The CDR3 DNA sequence: TGTGCCACCAGTGACCCCAAGACTAGCGAGGAGACCCAGTACTTC. This sequence joins TRBV24-1 and TRBJ2-5, with TRBD2 matching 8 bases. Germline V gene sequence: CDR1 KGHDR, CDR2 SFDVKD. The ends lost 4 bases at V and 5 bases at J; junction bases unmatched: 8. This CDR3 contains 15 residues.

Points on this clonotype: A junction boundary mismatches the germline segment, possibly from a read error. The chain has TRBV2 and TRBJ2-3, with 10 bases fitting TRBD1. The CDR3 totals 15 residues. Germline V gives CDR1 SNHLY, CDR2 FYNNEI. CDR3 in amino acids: CASRWTGGSTDTQYF. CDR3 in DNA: TGCGCCAGCAGGTGGACAGGGGGTAGCACAGATACGCAGTATTTT.

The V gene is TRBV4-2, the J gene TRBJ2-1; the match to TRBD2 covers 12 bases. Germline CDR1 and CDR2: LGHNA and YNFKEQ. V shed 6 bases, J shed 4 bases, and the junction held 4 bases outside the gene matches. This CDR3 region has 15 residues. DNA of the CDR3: TGTGCCAGCAGAATCGGACTAGCGGGATACAATGAGCAGTTCTTC. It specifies CASRIGLAGYNEQFF.

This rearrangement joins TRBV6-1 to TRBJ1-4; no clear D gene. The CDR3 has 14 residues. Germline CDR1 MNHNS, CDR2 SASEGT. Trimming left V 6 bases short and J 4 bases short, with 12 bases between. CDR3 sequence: CASSLGRFNEKLFF. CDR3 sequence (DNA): TGTGCCAGCAGCCTAGGACGGTTTAATGAAAAACTGTTTTTT.

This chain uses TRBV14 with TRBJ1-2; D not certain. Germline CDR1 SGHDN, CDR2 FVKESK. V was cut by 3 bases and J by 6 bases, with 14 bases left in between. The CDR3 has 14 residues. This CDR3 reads CASSQAMGVDGYTF. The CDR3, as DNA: TGTGCCAGCAGCCAGGCTATGGGAGTTGATGGCTACACCTTC. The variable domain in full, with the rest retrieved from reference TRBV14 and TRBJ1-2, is EAGVTQFPSHSVIEKGQTVTLRCDPISGHDNLYWYRRVMGKEIKFLLHFVKESKQDESGMPNNRFLAERTGGTYSTLKVQPAELEDSGVYFCASSQAMGVDGYTFGSGTRLTVV.